Below, one T cell receptor beta chain is given with its context. The source of the sample is a study of blood T cell repertoires in COVID-19. Study in general: Samples representing acute and convalescent COVID-19 were sourced from the United States, Italy and Spain.

Study members were between about 18 and 95 years old and lived in roughly 24 US regions. The data were produced by immunoSEQ multiplex PCR, yet TCRdb's version contains in-frame clones alone and is incomplete. Altogether approximately 240,000 clones are present, 75% to 95% being singletons, with the ten largest covering approximately 2%. Germline CDR1 LNHDA, CDR2 SQIVND (reference sequence). The trim removed 5 bases at V and 8 bases at J, leaving 6 bases unmatched. The CDR3 is 15 residues long. This chain connects TRBV19 to TRBJ2-1, with 13 bases aligning to TRBD2. The TCR was taken from a woman aged 18 to 35 who had recovered from COVID-19. Sequencing used PBMCs or T cells enriched from blood (not recorded which). CDR3 nucleotide sequence: TGTGCCAGTAGTCTCGGACTAGCGGGGGTCTATGAGCAGTTCTTC. It is translated as CASSLGLAGVYEQFF.